This T cell receptor (beta chain) stems from a study of control samples from healthy donors and cancer patients. The CDR3 has 13 residues. Trimming removed 5 bases from V and 1 base from J, with 9 bases in between. Germline CDR1 and CDR2: SGHRS and YFSETQ. The method was immunoSEQ multiplex PCR; TCRdb's version includes in-frame clones alone and lacks a portion of them. The table records about 140,000 clones, approximately 94% of them present only once. The chain combines TRBV5-1 with TRBJ2-5; weak D call: TRBD2 (5 bases). The sequence derives from a man aged 35 to 55 in good health. The sequencing sample was made of blood. In DNA form, the CDR3 reads TGCGCCAGCAGAGTAGCGCTCCAAGAGACCCAGTACTTC. Encoded protein: CASRVALQETQYF. The entire variable domain, with the rest obtained from reference TRBV5-1 and TRBJ2-5, is as follows: KAGVTQTPRYLIKTRGQQVTLSCSPISGHRSVSWYQQTPGQGLQFLFEYFSETQRNKGNFPGRFSGRQFSNSRSEMNVSTLELGDSALYLCASRVALQETQYFGPGTRLLVL.